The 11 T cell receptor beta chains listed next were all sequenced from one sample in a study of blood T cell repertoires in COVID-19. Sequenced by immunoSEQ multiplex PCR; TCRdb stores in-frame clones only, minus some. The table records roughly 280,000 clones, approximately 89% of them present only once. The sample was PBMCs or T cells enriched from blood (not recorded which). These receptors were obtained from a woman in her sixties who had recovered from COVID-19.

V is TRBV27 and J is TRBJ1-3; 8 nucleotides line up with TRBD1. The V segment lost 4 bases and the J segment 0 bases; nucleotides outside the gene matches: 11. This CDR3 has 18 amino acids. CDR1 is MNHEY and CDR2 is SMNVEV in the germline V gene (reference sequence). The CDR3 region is CASSYSGTGPNSGNTIYF. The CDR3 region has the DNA TGTGCCAGCAGTTACTCCGGGACAGGACCCAACTCTGGAAACACCATATATTTT.

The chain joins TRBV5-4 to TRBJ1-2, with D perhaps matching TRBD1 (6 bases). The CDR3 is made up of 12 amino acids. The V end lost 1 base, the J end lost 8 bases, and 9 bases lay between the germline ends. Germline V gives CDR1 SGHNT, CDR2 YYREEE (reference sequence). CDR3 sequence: CASSLTGLGYTF. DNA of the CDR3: TGTGCCAGCAGCTTGACAGGGCTAGGCTACACCTTC.

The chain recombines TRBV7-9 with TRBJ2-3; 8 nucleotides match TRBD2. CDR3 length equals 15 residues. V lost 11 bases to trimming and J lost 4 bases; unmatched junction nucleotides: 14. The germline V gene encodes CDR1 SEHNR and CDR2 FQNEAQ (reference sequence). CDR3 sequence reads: CAGQPLAGWSDTQYF. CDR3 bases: TGTGCCGGCCAGCCTTTAGCGGGGTGGTCAGATACGCAGTATTTT.

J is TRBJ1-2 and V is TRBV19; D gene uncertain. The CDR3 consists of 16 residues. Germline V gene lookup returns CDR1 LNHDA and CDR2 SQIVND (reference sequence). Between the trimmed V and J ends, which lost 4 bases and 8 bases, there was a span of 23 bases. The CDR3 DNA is TGTGCCAGTAGTAGGACGATCCTGGACCCCGGAGGAGGCTACACCTTC. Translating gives CASSRTILDPGGGYTF.

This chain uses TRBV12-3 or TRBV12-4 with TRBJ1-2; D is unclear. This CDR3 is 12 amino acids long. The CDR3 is CVVLGVGYGYTF. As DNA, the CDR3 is TGTGTCGTCCTCGGGGTTGGTTATGGCTACACCTTC.

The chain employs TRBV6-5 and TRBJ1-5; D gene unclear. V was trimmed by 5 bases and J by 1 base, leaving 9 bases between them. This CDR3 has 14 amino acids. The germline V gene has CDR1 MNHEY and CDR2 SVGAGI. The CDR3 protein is CASSQTLSNQPQHF. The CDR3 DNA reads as TGTGCCAGCAGTCAAACCCTAAGCAATCAGCCCCAGCATTTT.

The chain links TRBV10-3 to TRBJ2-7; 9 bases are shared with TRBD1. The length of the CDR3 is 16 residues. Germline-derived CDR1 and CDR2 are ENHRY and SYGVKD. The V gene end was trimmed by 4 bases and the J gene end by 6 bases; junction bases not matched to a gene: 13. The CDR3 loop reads CAISGGRGTGRGEQYF. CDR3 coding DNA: TGTGCCATCAGTGGGGGCCGGGGGACAGGGAGAGGCGAGCAGTACTTC.

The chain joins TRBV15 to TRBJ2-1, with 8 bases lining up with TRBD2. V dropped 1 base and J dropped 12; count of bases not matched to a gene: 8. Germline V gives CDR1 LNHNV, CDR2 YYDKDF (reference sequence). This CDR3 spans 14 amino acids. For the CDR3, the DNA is TGTGCCACCAGCAGAGGTAGCGGGACGTTTAGGCAGTTCTTC. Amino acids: CATSRGSGTFRQFF.

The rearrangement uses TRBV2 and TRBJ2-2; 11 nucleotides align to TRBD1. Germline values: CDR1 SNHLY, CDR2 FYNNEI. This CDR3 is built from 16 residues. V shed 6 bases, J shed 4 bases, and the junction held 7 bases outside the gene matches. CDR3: CASRPGQGAGTGELFF. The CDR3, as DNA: TGTGCCAGCAGACCCGGACAGGGGGCGGGCACCGGGGAGCTGTTTTTT.

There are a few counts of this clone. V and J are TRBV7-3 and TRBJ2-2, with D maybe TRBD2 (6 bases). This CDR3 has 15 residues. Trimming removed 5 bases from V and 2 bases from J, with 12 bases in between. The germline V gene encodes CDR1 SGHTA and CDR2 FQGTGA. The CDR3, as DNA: TGTGCCAGCAGCACCGGGAGTGGAAACACCGGGGAGCTGTTTTTT. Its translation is CASSTGSGNTGELFF.

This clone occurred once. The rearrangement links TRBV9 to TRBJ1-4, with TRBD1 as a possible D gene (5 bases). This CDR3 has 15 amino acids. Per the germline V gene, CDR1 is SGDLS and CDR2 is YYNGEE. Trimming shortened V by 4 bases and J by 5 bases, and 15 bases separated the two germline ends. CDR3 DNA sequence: TGTGCCAGCAGCTCCCGGGGGAGCCAGAATGAAAAACTGTTTTTT. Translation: CASSSRGSQNEKLFF.